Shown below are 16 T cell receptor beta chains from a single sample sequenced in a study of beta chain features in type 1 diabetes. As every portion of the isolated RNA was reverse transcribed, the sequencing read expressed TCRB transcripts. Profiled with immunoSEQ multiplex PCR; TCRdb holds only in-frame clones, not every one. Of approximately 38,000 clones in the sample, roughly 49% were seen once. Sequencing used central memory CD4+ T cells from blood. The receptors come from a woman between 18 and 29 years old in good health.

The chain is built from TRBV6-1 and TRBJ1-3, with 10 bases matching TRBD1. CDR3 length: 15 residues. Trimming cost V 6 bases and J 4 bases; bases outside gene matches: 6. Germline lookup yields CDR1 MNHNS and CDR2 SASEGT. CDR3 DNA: TGTGCCAGCAGGGTGGGACAGGGGCCCGGAAACACCATATATTTT. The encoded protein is CASRVGQGPGNTIYF.

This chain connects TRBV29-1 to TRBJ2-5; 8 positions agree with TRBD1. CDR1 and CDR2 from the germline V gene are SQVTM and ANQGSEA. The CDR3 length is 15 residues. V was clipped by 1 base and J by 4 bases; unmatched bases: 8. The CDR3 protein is CSVEGSATGVETQYF. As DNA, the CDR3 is TGCAGCGTTGAAGGGTCGGCGACAGGGGTAGAGACCCAGTACTTC.

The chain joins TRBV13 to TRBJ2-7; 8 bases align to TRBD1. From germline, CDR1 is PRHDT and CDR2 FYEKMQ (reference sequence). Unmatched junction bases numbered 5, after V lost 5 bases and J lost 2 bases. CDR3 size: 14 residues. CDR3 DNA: TGTGCCAGCAGCCCCCCGGGACAGGCCTACGAGCAGTACTTC. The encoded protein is CASSPPGQAYEQYF.

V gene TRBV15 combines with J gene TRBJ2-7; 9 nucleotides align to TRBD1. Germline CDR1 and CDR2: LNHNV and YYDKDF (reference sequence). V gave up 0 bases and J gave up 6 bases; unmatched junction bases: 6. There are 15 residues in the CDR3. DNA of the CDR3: TGTGCCACCAGCAGAGAGGACAGGGGCCCACCCGAGCAGTACTTC. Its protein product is CATSREDRGPPEQYF.

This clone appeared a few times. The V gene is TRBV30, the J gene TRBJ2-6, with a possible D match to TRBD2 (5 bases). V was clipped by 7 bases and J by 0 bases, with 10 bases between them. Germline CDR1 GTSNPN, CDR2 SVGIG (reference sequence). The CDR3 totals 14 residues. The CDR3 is CASDWNSGANVLTF. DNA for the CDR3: TGTGCCTCGGACTGGAACTCTGGGGCCAACGTCCTGACTTTC. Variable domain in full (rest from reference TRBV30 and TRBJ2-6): SQTIHQWPATLVQPVGSPLSLECTVEGTSNPNLYWYRQAAGRGLQLLFYSVGIGQISSEVPQNLSASRPQDRQFILSSKKLLLSDSGFYLCASDWNSGANVLTFGAGSRLTVL.

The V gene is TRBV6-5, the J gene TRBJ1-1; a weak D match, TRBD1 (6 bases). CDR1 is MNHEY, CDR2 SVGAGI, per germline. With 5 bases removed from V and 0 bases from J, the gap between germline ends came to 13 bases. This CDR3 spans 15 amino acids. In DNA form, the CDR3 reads TGTGCCAGCAGTCCCGGACAGTTCATGAACACTGAAGCTTTCTTT. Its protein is CASSPGQFMNTEAFF.

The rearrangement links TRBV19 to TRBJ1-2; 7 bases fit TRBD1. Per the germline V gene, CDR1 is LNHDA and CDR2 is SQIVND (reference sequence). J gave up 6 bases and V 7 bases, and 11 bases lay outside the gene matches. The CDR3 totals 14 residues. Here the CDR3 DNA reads TGTGCCAGTACCGATCCGACAGGGAGTAATGGCTACACCTTC. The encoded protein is CASTDPTGSNGYTF.

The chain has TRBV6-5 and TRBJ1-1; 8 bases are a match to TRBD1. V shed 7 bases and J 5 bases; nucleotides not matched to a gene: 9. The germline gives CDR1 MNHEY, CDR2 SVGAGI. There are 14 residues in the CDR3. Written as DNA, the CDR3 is TGTGCCAGCACCTCGAGGACAGGGAGGACTGAAGCTTTCTTT. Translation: CASTSRTGRTEAFF.

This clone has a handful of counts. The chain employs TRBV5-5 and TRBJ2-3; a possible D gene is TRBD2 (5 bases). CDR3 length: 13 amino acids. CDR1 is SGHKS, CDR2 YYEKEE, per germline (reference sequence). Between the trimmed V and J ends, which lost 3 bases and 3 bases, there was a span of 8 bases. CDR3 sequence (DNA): TGTGCCAGCAGCTGGAGGAGAACAGATACGCAGTATTTT. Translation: CASSWRRTDTQYF. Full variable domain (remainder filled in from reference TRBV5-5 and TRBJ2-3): DAGVTQSPTHLIKTRGQQVTLRCSPISGHKSVSWYQQVLGQGPQFIFQYYEKEERGRGNFPDRFSARQFPNYSSELNVNALLLGDSALYLCASSWRRTDTQYFGPGTRLTVL.

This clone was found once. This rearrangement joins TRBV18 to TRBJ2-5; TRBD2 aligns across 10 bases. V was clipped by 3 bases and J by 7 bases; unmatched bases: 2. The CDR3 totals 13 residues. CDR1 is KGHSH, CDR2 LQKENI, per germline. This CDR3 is CASSPASGGTQYF. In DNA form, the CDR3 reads TGTGCCAGCTCACCCGCTAGCGGGGGGACCCAGTACTTC.

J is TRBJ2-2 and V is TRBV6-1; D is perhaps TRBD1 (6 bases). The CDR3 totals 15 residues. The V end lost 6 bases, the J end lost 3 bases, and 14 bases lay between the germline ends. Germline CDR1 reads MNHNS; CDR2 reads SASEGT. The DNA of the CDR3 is TGTGCCAGCAGCCACCGGGACACTTACACCGGGGAGCTGTTTTTT. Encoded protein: CASSHRDTYTGELFF.

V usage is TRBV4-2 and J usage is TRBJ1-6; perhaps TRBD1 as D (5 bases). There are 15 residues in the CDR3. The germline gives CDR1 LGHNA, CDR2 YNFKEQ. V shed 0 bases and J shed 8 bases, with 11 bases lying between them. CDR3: CASSQDLGGDSPLHF. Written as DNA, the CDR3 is TGTGCCAGCAGCCAAGATCTGGGGGGGGATTCACCCCTCCACTTT.

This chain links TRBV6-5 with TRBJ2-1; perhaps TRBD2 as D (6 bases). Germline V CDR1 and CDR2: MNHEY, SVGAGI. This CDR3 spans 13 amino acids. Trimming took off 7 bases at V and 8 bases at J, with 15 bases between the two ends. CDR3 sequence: CASIRETEDEQFF. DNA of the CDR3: TGTGCCAGCATCCGGGAGACGGAGGATGAGCAGTTCTTC.

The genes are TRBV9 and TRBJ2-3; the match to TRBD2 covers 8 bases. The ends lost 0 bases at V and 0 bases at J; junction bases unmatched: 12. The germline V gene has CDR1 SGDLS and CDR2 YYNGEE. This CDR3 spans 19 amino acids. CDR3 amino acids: CASSVEASGGDPSTDTQYF. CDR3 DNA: TGTGCCAGCAGCGTAGAGGCAAGCGGGGGCGATCCTAGCACAGATACGCAGTATTTT.

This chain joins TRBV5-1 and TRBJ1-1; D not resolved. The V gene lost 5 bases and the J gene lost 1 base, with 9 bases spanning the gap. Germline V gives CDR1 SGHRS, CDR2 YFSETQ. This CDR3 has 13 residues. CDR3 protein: CASSQNQNTEAFF. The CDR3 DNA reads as TGCGCCAGCAGTCAGAACCAGAACACTGAAGCTTTCTTT. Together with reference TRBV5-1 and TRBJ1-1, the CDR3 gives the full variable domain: KAGVTQTPRYLIKTRGQQVTLSCSPISGHRSVSWYQQTPGQGLQFLFEYFSETQRNKGNFPGRFSGRQFSNSRSEMNVSTLELGDSALYLCASSQNQNTEAFFGQGTRLTVV.

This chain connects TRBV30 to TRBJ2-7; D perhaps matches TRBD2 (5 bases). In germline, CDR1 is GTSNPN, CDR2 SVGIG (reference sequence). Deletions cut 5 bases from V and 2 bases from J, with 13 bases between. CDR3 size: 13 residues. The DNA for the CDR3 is TGTGCCTGGCAAAGAGGGTTAGCCTACGAGCAGTACTTC. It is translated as CAWQRGLAYEQYF.